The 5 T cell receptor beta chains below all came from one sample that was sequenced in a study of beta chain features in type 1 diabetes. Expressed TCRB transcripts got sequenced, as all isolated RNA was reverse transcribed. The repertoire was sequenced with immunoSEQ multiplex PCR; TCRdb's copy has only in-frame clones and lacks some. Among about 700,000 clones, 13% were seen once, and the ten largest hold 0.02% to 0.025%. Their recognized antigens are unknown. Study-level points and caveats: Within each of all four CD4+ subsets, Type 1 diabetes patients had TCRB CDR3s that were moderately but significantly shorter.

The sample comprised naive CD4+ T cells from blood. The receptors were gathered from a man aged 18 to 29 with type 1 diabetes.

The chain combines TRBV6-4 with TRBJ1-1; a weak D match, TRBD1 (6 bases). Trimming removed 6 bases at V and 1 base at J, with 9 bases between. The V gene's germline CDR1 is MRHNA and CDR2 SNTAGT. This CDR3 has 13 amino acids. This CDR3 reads CASRAGQNTEAFF. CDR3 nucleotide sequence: TGTGCCAGCAGAGCGGGACAGAACACTGAAGCTTTCTTT.

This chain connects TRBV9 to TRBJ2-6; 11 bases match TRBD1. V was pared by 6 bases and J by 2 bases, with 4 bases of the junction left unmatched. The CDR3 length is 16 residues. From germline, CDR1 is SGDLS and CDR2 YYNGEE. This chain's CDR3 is CASIGTGGTGANVLTF. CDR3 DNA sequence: TGTGCCAGCATCGGGACAGGGGGAACTGGGGCCAACGTCCTGACTTTC.

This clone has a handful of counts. The chain's CDR3 is CASSPPLDPTGEQFF. CDR3 bases: TGTGCCAGCAGTCCCCCGTTGGACCCTACGGGTGAGCAGTTCTTC. The chain joins TRBV2 to TRBJ2-1; D is unresolved. The germline CDR1 and CDR2 sequences are SNHLY and FYNNEI. The CDR3 is 15 amino acids. V was pared by 5 bases and J by 9 bases, with 20 bases between.

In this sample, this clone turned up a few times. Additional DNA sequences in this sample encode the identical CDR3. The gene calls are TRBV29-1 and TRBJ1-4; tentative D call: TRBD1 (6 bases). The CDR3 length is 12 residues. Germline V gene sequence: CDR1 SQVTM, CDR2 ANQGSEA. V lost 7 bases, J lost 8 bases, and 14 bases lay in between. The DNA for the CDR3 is TGCAGCGGGGGGGCAGAAAAGGAAAAACTGTTTTTT. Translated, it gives CSGGAEKEKLFF.

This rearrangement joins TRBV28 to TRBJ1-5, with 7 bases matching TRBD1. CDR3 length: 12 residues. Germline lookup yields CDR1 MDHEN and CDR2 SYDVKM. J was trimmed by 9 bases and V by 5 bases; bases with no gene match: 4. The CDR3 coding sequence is TGTGCCAGCAGTGAGACAGGGTCGCCCCAGCATTTT. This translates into CASSETGSPQHF.